This T cell receptor (beta chain) was found in a study of T cell repertoires in cytomegalovirus infection. Study-wide background: Newly reported HLA-C-restricted and thoroughly characterized HLA-B-restricted CMV epitopes were employed. It was the public TCR beta signatures that indicated both CMV infection and matching HLA type.

A remark on this clonotype: Antigen unknown.

TCRdb re-derived calls from the reads in MiXCR, one entry per CDR3 protein. The sample lists around 750,000 distinct CDR3 sequences, approximately 32% occurring once. CDR3 length: 14 amino acids. V was clipped by 7 bases and J by 6 bases; unmatched bases: 7. Germline CDR1 LGHNT, CDR2 FRNRAP. This receptor was obtained from a human donor in good health (CMV status not recorded). Some clones in this sample may be carry-over from other donors' samples. The chain uses TRBV12-5 and TRBJ2-1; TRBD2 aligns across 9 bases. The sample consisted of cultured CD8+ T cells from PBMCs, taken from culture after CMV antigen stimulation. In DNA form, the CDR3 reads TGTGCTAGTGCCCATGGACTAGCGTCCAATGAGCAGTTCTTC. The encoded protein is CASAHGLASNEQFF.